Listed below are T cell receptor beta chains from one sample, sequenced in a study of early T cells in non-severe SARS-CoV-2 infection. Via MiXCR, TCRdb re-called the 5' RACE reads, giving one row per CDR3 protein. The table lists under 95,000 distinct CDR3 sequences, under 15% of them singletons. Specimen: whole blood. These receptors were taken from an adult who was a healthcare worker with PCR-confirmed SARS-CoV-2 infection or an uninfected control (not recorded which). CDR3s include the opening cysteine and the closing phenylalanine or tryptophan. A D gene is named only where the DNA matches it firmly. Size is stated for part of the rows, as once, few or many counts, or as a class when the clone is expanded.

v_gene: TRBV20-1; d_gene: -; abundance: -; j_gene: TRBJ2-7; CDR3aa: CSANRRDEGEQYF; CDR3nt: TGCAGTGCTAATCGCAGGGACGAGGGCGAGCAGTACTTC
v_gene: TRBV20-1; d_gene: -; abundance: -; j_gene: TRBJ1-1; CDR3aa: CSAGGGRGNAFF; CDR3nt: TGCAGTGCTGGGGGGGGCAGGGGCAATGCTTTCTTT
v_gene: TRBV28; d_gene: -; abundance: -; j_gene: TRBJ1-5; CDR3aa: CASREAGTYQPQHF; CDR3nt: TGTGCCAGCAGGGAAGCTGGAACTTATCAGCCCCAGCATTTT
v_gene: TRBV9; d_gene: -; abundance: few; j_gene: TRBJ2-1; CDR3aa: CASGSKSYNEQFF; CDR3nt: TGTGCCAGCGGGAGTAAGTCCTACAATGAGCAGTTCTTC
v_gene: TRBV11-2; d_gene: -; abundance: -; j_gene: TRBJ2-2; CDR3aa: CASSEYTGELFF; CDR3nt: TGTGCCAGCAGCGAATACACCGGGGAGCTGTTTTTT
v_gene: TRBV5-6; d_gene: -; abundance: few; j_gene: TRBJ1-1; CDR3aa: CASSLVPMRTEAFF; CDR3nt: TGTGCCAGCAGCTTGGTCCCGATGAGAACTGAAGCTTTCTTT
v_gene: TRBV12-3/TRBV12-4; d_gene: -; abundance: -; j_gene: TRBJ1-3; CDR3aa: CASSFSGPPHF; CDR3nt: TGTGCCAGCAGTTTCTCAGGACCGCCGCACTTT
v_gene: TRBV7-6; d_gene: -; abundance: few; j_gene: TRBJ2-7; CDR3aa: CASSWGVNYEQYF; CDR3nt: TGTGCCAGCAGCTGGGGAGTTAATTACGAGCAGTACTTC
v_gene: TRBV7-9; d_gene: -; abundance: few; j_gene: TRBJ2-7; CDR3aa: CASSTTRDPFLEQYF; CDR3nt: TGTGCCAGCAGCACAACCCGGGACCCCTTCCTCGAGCAGTACTTC
v_gene: TRBV4-1; d_gene: -; abundance: few; j_gene: TRBJ2-5; CDR3aa: CASSQGVGPPAF; CDR3nt: TGCGCCAGCAGCCAAGGCGTGGGACCCCCCGCTTTC
v_gene: TRBV20-1; d_gene: TRBD2; abundance: -; j_gene: TRBJ2-2; CDR3aa: CSARASGKDSGELFF; CDR3nt: TGCAGTGCTAGAGCTAGCGGCAAAGATAGCGGGGAGCTGTTTTTT
v_gene: TRBV10-3; d_gene: -; abundance: -; j_gene: TRBJ1-3; CDR3aa: CASRTISGNTIYF; CDR3nt: TGTGCCTCCCGGACAATCTCTGGAAACACCATATATTTT
v_gene: TRBV15; d_gene: -; abundance: few; j_gene: TRBJ2-7; CDR3aa: CATSRERVREQYF; CDR3nt: TGTGCCACCAGCAGAGAAAGGGTACGCGAGCAGTACTTC
v_gene: TRBV9; d_gene: -; abundance: -; j_gene: TRBJ2-1; CDR3aa: CASSVAWYNEQFF; CDR3nt: TGTGCCAGCAGCGTAGCTTGGTACAATGAGCAGTTCTTC
v_gene: TRBV7-2; d_gene: -; abundance: -; j_gene: TRBJ2-3; CDR3aa: CASSPGRLTDTQYF; CDR3nt: TGTGCCAGCAGCCCCGGCCGACTCACAGATACGCAGTATTTT
v_gene: TRBV11-2; d_gene: TRBD2; abundance: -; j_gene: TRBJ2-1; CDR3aa: CASSSTSGNEQFF; CDR3nt: TGTGCCAGCAGCTCTACTAGCGGGAATGAGCAGTTCTTC
v_gene: TRBV2; d_gene: TRBD1; abundance: -; j_gene: TRBJ2-7; CDR3aa: CATTTGPYSYEQYF; CDR3nt: TGTGCCACCACGACAGGGCCCTACTCCTACGAGCAGTACTTC
v_gene: TRBV29-1; d_gene: TRBD1; abundance: few; j_gene: TRBJ2-7; CDR3aa: CSGGQGNEQYF; CDR3nt: TGCAGCGGGGGACAGGGAAACGAGCAGTACTTC
v_gene: TRBV5-1; d_gene: -; abundance: few; j_gene: TRBJ2-1; CDR3aa: CASSLDPSSYNEQFF; CDR3nt: TGCGCCAGCAGCTTGGACCCGAGCTCCTACAATGAGCAGTTCTTC
v_gene: TRBV28; d_gene: TRBD2; abundance: -; j_gene: TRBJ2-1; CDR3aa: CASKQSGSSYNEQFF; CDR3nt: TGTGCCAGCAAACAAAGCGGGAGCTCCTACAATGAGCAGTTCTTC
v_gene: TRBV6-6; d_gene: -; abundance: few; j_gene: TRBJ2-2; CDR3aa: CASSISTGELFF; CDR3nt: TGTGCCAGCAGCATAAGCACCGGGGAGCTGTTTTTT
v_gene: TRBV29-1; d_gene: -; abundance: -; j_gene: TRBJ2-1; CDR3aa: CSVERQNEQFF; CDR3nt: TGCAGCGTTGAGAGGCAGAATGAGCAGTTCTTC
v_gene: TRBV14; d_gene: TRBD2; abundance: few; j_gene: TRBJ2-7; CDR3aa: CASSQRLSGSEQYF; CDR3nt: TGTGCCAGCAGCCAACGACTTAGCGGGAGCGAGCAGTACTTC
v_gene: TRBV5-1; d_gene: TRBD2; abundance: -; j_gene: TRBJ2-1; CDR3aa: CASSTGITSGRNNEQFF; CDR3nt: TGCGCCAGCAGCACCGGAATAACTAGCGGGAGGAACAATGAGCAGTTCTTC
v_gene: TRBV9; d_gene: -; abundance: -; j_gene: TRBJ1-1; CDR3aa: CASSVVGGAEAFF; CDR3nt: TGTGCCAGCAGCGTAGTTGGGGGCGCTGAAGCTTTCTTT
v_gene: TRBV5-4; d_gene: -; abundance: few; j_gene: TRBJ2-3; CDR3aa: CASSLTMGKTDTQYF; CDR3nt: TGTGCCAGCAGCTTGACTATGGGGAAAACAGATACGCAGTATTTT
v_gene: TRBV6-5; d_gene: -; abundance: few; j_gene: TRBJ1-5; CDR3aa: CASSYLRGQPQHF; CDR3nt: TGTGCCAGCAGTTATCTCAGAGGGCAGCCCCAGCATTTT
v_gene: TRBV28; d_gene: -; abundance: -; j_gene: TRBJ1-6; CDR3aa: CASSSGSPLHF; CDR3nt: TGTGCCAGCAGTTCGGGTTCACCCCTCCACTTT
v_gene: TRBV30; d_gene: TRBD2; abundance: -; j_gene: TRBJ2-1; CDR3aa: CAWALGLGKTYNEQFF; CDR3nt: TGTGCCTGGGCCCTCGGACTAGGCAAGACCTACAATGAGCAGTTCTTC
v_gene: TRBV4-3; d_gene: TRBD2; abundance: -; j_gene: TRBJ2-3; CDR3aa: CGSSQEGKAGGTDTQYF; CDR3nt: TGCGGCAGCAGCCAAGAAGGGAAAGCGGGAGGCACAGATACGCAGTATTTT
v_gene: TRBV12-3/TRBV12-4; d_gene: -; abundance: once; j_gene: TRBJ2-5; CDR3aa: CASSARTRETQYF; CDR3nt: TGTGCCAGCAGCGCCCGAACCCGAGAGACCCAGTACTTC
v_gene: TRBV28; d_gene: -; abundance: once; j_gene: TRBJ2-3; CDR3aa: CASSYLGRTDTQYF; CDR3nt: TGTGCCAGCAGTTACTTGGGACGCACAGATACGCAGTATTTT
v_gene: TRBV5-1; d_gene: -; abundance: few; j_gene: TRBJ2-7; CDR3aa: CASSLEGREQYF; CDR3nt: TGCGCCAGCAGCTTGGAGGGCCGCGAGCAGTACTTC
v_gene: TRBV28; d_gene: -; abundance: -; j_gene: TRBJ2-1; CDR3aa: CASSLGRPYNEQFF; CDR3nt: TGTGCCAGCAGTTTGGGGCGCCCCTACAATGAGCAGTTCTTC
v_gene: TRBV4-1; d_gene: -; abundance: few; j_gene: TRBJ2-5; CDR3aa: CASSQDLRATVETQYF; CDR3nt: TGCGCCAGCAGCCAAGATCTAAGGGCGACAGTAGAGACCCAGTACTTC
v_gene: TRBV11-2; d_gene: TRBD2; abundance: many; j_gene: TRBJ2-3; CDR3aa: CASSERGLGVDTQYF; CDR3nt: TGTGCCAGCAGCGAAAGGGGACTAGGCGTAGATACGCAGTATTTT
v_gene: TRBV3-1; d_gene: -; abundance: -; j_gene: TRBJ2-1; CDR3aa: CASSHELYPGSSNEQFF; CDR3nt: TGTGCCAGCAGCCATGAGTTATATCCGGGGTCCAGCAATGAGCAGTTCTTC
v_gene: TRBV7-8; d_gene: TRBD1; abundance: many; j_gene: TRBJ1-2; CDR3aa: CASSPGQAANYGYTF; CDR3nt: TGTGCCAGCAGCCCCGGACAGGCGGCTAACTATGGCTACACCTTC
v_gene: TRBV10-3; d_gene: -; abundance: few; j_gene: TRBJ1-6; CDR3aa: CAISTGENSPLHF; CDR3nt: TGTGCCATCAGCACGGGGGAGAATTCACCCCTCCACTTT
v_gene: TRBV7-6; d_gene: -; abundance: -; j_gene: TRBJ2-5; CDR3aa: CASTIATETQYF; CDR3nt: TGTGCCAGCACCATCGCAACGGAGACCCAGTACTTC
v_gene: TRBV27; d_gene: -; abundance: few; j_gene: TRBJ1-3; CDR3aa: CASSLSFRGGNTIYF; CDR3nt: TGTGCCAGCAGTTTATCTTTCAGGGGCGGAAACACCATATATTTT
v_gene: TRBV6-2/TRBV6-3; d_gene: TRBD2; abundance: -; j_gene: TRBJ2-7; CDR3aa: CASRAGDSYEQYF; CDR3nt: TGTGCCAGCAGAGCGGGAGACTCCTACGAGCAGTACTTC
v_gene: TRBV13; d_gene: TRBD2; abundance: -; j_gene: TRBJ2-7; CDR3aa: CASSPRTSGIYEQYF; CDR3nt: TGTGCCAGCAGCCCGCGGACTAGCGGCATCTACGAGCAGTACTTC
v_gene: TRBV29-1; d_gene: TRBD1; abundance: few; j_gene: TRBJ2-7; CDR3aa: CSVRGGDSYEQYF; CDR3nt: TGCAGCGTTCGAGGGGGCGACTCCTACGAGCAGTACTTC
v_gene: TRBV20-1; d_gene: -; abundance: -; j_gene: TRBJ2-4; CDR3aa: CSASPSLNIQYF; CDR3nt: TGCAGTGCTAGCCCCAGTCTAAACATTCAGTACTTC
v_gene: TRBV28; d_gene: TRBD1; abundance: few; j_gene: TRBJ2-2; CDR3aa: CASLGQGNTGELFF; CDR3nt: TGTGCCAGCCTGGGACAGGGTAACACCGGGGAGCTGTTTTTT
v_gene: TRBV2; d_gene: -; abundance: -; j_gene: TRBJ2-7; CDR3aa: CASSVGDGEQYF; CDR3nt: TGTGCCAGCAGTGTGGGGGACGGCGAGCAGTACTTC
v_gene: TRBV20-1; d_gene: -; abundance: few; j_gene: TRBJ2-3; CDR3aa: CSAPIRHRVSTDTQYF; CDR3nt: TGCAGTGCCCCGATAAGGCACAGGGTCAGCACAGATACGCAGTATTTT
v_gene: TRBV28; d_gene: -; abundance: -; j_gene: TRBJ1-1; CDR3aa: CASSSFGHRATEAFF; CDR3nt: TGTGCCAGCAGTTCCTTTGGACACCGGGCCACTGAAGCTTTCTTT